This note documents a single T cell receptor (beta chain) sequence. This CDR3 contains 19 residues. This specimen belongs to a study of early T cells in non-severe SARS-CoV-2 infection. Across the study: Sequencing input comprised bulk RNA from unsorted whole blood; chain pairing was not available.

Attachment of unique molecular identifiers to individual cDNA molecules was performed. TCRdb redid the calling of the 5' RACE reads with MiXCR, one entry per CDR3 protein. The sample yields about 35,000 distinct CDR3 sequences, around 6.3% seen once. The TCR originated in an adult who was a healthcare worker with PCR-confirmed SARS-CoV-2 infection or an uninfected control (not recorded which). The sample taken for sequencing was whole blood. The rearrangement links TRBV1 to TRBJ1-1; TRBD1, the table's D call, lacks a check against the DNA. TRBV1 is listed as a pseudogene. In nucleotides, the CDR3 is TGCACCAGCAGCCTTAGGGGCTCAGAAACGGGGAACATGAACACTGAAGCTTTCTTT. Protein: CTSSLRGSETGNMNTEAFF.